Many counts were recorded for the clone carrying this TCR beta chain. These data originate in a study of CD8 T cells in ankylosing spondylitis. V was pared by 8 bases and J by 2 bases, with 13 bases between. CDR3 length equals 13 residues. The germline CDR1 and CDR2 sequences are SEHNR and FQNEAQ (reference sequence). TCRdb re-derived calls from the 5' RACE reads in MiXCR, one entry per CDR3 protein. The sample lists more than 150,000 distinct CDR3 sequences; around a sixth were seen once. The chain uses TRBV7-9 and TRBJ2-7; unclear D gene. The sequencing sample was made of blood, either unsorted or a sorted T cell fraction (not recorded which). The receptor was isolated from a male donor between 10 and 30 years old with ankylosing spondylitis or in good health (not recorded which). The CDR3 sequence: CASLRPGTYEQYF. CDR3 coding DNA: TGTGCCAGCCTTAGACCGGGTACCTACGAGCAGTACTTC.